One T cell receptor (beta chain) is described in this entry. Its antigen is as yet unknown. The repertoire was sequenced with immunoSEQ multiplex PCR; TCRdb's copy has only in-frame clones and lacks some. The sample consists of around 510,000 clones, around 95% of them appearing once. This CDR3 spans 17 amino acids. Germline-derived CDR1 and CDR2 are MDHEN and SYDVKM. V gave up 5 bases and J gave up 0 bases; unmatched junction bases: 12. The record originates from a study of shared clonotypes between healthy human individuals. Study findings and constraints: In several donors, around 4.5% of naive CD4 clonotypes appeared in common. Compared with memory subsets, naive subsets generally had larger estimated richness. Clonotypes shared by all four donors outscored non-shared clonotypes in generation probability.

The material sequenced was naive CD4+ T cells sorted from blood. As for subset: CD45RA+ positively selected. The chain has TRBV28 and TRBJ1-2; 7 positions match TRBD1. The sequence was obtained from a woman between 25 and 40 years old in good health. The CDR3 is CASSPPRQGPANYGYTF. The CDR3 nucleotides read TGTGCCAGCAGTCCCCCGAGACAGGGACCAGCTAACTATGGCTACACCTTC.